Sequencing of this TCR beta chain was carried out in a study of cytomegalovirus exposure and HLA in healthy donors. Overall study findings and caveats: A previous analysis found most TCR beta V segments productive roughly 87% or roughly 30% of the time. Overall, around 150 TCR beta chains were annotated as cytomegalovirus-associated. For TCR beta chains, V- and J-gene trimming was later linked to a missense DCLRE1C variant.

V was clipped by 7 bases and J by 5 bases, with 26 bases between them. CDR1 and CDR2 from the germline V gene are LNHDA and SQIVND (reference sequence). The CDR3 covers 17 residues. Turning to this clone: Antigen: not known.

The PCR employed 60 Vbeta primers together with 13 Jbeta primers. Libraries were prepared by immunoSEQ multiplex PCR; TCRdb keeps only in-frame clonotypes and omits some of them. This table has approximately 120,000 clones, roughly 82% appearing once. The receptor was isolated from a woman aged 40 to 50 in good health and CMV-seropositive. The sequenced material came from PBMCs. This sequence joins TRBV19 and TRBJ1-2, with a possible D match to TRBD1 (6 bases). CDR3 in DNA: TGTGCCAGTACCCTGATTGACAGGCCCTCTACCTCATATGGCTACACCTTC. Encoded protein: CASTLIDRPSTSYGYTF.